This T cell receptor (beta chain) derives from a study of OX40 agonist ivuxolimab in advanced cancers. Sequenced by immunoSEQ multiplex PCR; TCRdb stores in-frame clones only, minus some. The sample contains roughly 92,000 clones, about 90% of which appear only once. Trimming cost V 2 bases and J 6 bases; bases outside gene matches: 6. Germline CDR1 and CDR2: SGHAT and FQDESV (reference sequence). This CDR3 has 14 residues. Study-level points and caveats: Patients who responded partially at 0.1-3.0 mg/kg showed clonal expansion ranking among the lowest. A proportion of nonresponders additionally exhibited low normalized T-cell clonal expansion.

Only one count was recorded for this clone. Its antigen is still unknown. The TCR sequence derives from an adult with an advanced solid tumor such as melanoma, head and neck, liver or kidney cancer. Sequenced material: CD4+ or CD8+ T cells sorted from blood, taken in a trial of the OX40 agonist ivuxolimab. The V and J genes are TRBV11-1 and TRBJ2-7; 8 bases map to TRBD1. CDR3 amino acids: CASSLWTGKLEQYF. CDR3 bases: TGTGCCAGCAGCTTATGGACAGGGAAGCTCGAGCAGTACTTC.